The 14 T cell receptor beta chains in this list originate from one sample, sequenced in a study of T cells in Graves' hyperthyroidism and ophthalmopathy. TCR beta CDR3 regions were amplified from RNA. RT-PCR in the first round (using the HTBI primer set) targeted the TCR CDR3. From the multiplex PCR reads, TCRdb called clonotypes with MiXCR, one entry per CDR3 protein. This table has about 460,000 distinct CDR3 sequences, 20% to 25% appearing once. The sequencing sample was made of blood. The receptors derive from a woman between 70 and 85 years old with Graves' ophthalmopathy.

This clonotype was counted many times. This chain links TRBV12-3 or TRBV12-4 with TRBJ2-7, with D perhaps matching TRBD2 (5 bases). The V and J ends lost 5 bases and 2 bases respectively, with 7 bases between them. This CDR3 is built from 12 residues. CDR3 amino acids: CASSRRPYEQYF. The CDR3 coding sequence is TGTGCCAGCAGTAGGAGGCCCTACGAGCAGTACTTC.

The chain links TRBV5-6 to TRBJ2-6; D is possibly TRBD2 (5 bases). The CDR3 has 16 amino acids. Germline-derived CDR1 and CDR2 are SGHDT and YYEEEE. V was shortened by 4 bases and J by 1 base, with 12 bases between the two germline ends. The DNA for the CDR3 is TGTGCCAGCAGCCCGATCGGGGAATCTGGGGCCAACGTCCTGACTTTC. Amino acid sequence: CASSPIGESGANVLTF.

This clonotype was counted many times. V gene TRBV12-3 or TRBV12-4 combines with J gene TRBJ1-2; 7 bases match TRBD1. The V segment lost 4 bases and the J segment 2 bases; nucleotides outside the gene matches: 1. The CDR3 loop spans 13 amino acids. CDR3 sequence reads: CASSWDSNYGYTF. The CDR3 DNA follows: TGTGCCAGCAGTTGGGACAGCAACTATGGCTACACCTTC.

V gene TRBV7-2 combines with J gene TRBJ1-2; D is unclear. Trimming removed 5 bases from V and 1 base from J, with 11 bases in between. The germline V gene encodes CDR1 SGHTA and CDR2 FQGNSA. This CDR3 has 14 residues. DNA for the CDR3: TGTGCCAGCAGCCCCTCAGGCCATAACTATGGCTACACCTTC. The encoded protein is CASSPSGHNYGYTF.

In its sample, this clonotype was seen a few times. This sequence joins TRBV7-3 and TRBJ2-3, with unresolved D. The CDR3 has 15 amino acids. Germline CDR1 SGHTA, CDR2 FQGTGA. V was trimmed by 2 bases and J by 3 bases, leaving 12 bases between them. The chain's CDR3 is CASSLYGVATDTQYF. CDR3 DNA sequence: TGTGCCAGCAGCTTATATGGAGTTGCAACAGATACGCAGTATTTT.

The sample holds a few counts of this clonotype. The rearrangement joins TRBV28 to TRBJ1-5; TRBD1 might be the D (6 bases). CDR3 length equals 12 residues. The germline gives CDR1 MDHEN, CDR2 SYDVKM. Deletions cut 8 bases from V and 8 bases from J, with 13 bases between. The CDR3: CASAQGKKPQHF. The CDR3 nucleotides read TGTGCCAGCGCACAGGGTAAGAAGCCCCAGCATTTT.

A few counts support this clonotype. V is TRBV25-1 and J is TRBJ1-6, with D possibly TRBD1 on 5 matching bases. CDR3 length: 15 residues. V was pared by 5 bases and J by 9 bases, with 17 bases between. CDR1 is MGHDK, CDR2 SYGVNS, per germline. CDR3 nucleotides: TGTGCCAGCAGTTCGATCGGGACCCCCGGTTCACCCCTCCACTTT. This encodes CASSSIGTPGSPLHF.

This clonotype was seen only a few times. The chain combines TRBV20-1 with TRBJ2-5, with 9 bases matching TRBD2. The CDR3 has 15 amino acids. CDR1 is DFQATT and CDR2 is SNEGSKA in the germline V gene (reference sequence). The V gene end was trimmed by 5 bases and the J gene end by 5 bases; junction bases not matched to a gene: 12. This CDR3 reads CSARDLAGIYETQYF. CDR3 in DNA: TGCAGTGCTCGGGACCTAGCGGGAATTTATGAGACCCAGTACTTC.

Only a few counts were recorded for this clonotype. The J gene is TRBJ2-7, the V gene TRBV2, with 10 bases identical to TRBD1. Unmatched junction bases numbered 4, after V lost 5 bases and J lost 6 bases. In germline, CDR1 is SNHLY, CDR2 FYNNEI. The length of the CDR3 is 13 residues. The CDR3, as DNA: TGTGCCAGCAGTTTTGACAGGGGGCTCGAGCAGTACTTC. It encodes CASSFDRGLEQYF.

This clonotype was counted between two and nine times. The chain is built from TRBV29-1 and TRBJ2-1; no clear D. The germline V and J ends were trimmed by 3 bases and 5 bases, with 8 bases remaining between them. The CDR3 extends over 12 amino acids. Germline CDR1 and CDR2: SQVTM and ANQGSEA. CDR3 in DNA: TGCAGCGTTGACCAACCCAACAATGAGCAGTTCTTC. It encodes CSVDQPNNEQFF.

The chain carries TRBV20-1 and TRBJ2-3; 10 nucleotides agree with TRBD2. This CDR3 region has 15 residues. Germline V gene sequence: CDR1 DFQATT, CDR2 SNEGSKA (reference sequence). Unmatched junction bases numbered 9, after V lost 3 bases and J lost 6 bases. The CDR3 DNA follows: TGCAGTGCTAGGCCCGGGACTAGCGCTTCTGATACGCAGTATTTT. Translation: CSARPGTSASDTQYF.

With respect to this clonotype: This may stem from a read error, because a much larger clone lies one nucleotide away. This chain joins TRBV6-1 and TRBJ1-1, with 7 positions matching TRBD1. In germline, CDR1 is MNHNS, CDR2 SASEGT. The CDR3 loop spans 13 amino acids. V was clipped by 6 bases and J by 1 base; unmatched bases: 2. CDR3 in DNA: TGTGCCAGCAGCAACAGGGGGAACACTGAAGCTTTCTTT. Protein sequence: CASSNRGNTEAFF.

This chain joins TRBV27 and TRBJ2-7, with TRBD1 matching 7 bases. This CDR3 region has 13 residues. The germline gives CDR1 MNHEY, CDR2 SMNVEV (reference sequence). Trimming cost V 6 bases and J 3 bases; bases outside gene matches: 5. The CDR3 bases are TGTGCCAGCAGGGAGACAGGGATCTACGAGCAGTACTTC. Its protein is CASRETGIYEQYF.

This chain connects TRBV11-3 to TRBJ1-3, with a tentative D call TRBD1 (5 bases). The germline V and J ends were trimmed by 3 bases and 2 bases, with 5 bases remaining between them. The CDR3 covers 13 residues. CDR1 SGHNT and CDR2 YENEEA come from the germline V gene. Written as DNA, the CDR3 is TGTGCCAGCAGCTTCAGGGCTGGAAACACCATATATTTT. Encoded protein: CASSFRAGNTIYF.